What follows describes a single TCR beta chain. Its antigen is still unknown. This CDR3 is 15 amino acids long. The germline V gene encodes CDR1 KGHSH and CDR2 LQKENI. The V segment lost 8 bases and the J segment 2 bases; nucleotides outside the gene matches: 7. In the PCR, 60 Vbeta and 13 Jbeta primers were used. TCRdb keeps only in-frame clones here, not all; method: immunoSEQ multiplex PCR. The sample's table shows under 50,000 clones. The data are from a study of cytomegalovirus exposure and HLA in healthy donors. Notes on the study in general: The study recorded more than 150 TCR beta chains that were cytomegalovirus-associated. Roughly uniform depth of sequencing across donors was assumed in presence/absence analyses. Later analysis showed most CMV-associated TCR beta chains appearing HLA-restricted.

This sequence originates from a male donor in good health and CMV-seronegative. What was sequenced was PBMCs. V usage is TRBV18 and J usage is TRBJ2-3, with 10 bases fitting TRBD2. CDR3 DNA: TGTGCCAGCCTCGGACTAGCGGCCACCACAGATACGCAGTATTTT. Translating gives CASLGLAATTDTQYF.